This paragraph reports one T cell receptor beta chain. The antigen remains undetermined. Germline V gene lookup returns CDR1 SEHNR and CDR2 FQNEAQ (reference sequence). V lost 4 bases and J 7 bases, leaving 14 bases between the germline ends. The CDR3 loop spans 14 amino acids. Generated by immunoSEQ multiplex PCR, the TCRdb table keeps only in-frame clones and is missing some. Seen here are over 80,000 clones, approximately 86% observed once, and the top ten hold around 17%. The sample comes from a study of radiotherapy plus CTLA-4 blockade in lung cancer. Study findings and constraints: With interferon-beta, early dynamics of blood T cell clones were reported to best predict response. The study found tumor-derived TCR clones expanded in blood after radiotherapy plus ipilimumab.

Patients with chemo-refractory metastatic non-small-cell lung cancer received focal radiation plus CTLA-4 blockade with ipilimumab. The TCR originated in a human donor with non-small cell lung cancer that progressed on radiotherapy plus ipilimumab. The sample in question was peripheral blood, obtained from a patient treated with radiotherapy plus ipilimumab. The chain uses TRBV7-9 and TRBJ2-1; D not resolved. The CDR3: CASSSQLTANEQFF. CDR3 coding DNA: TGTGCCAGCAGCTCCCAGCTCACGGCGAATGAGCAGTTCTTC.